The present TCR beta chain was sequenced within a study of beta chain features in type 1 diabetes. About the study: Analysis included around 110,000,000 sorted cells drawn from all samples.

Study-wide results and caveats: Moderate yet significant TCRB CDR3 shortening was seen in Type 1 diabetes patients in all four CD4+ subsets.

The table lists this clone with a few counts. The target antigen is unknown. Isolation of CD4+ naive, central memory, regulatory and stem cell-like memory cells was achieved by sorting via CD45RO/CCR7/CD25/CD127/CD95/CD27. The investigators reverse transcribed all of the isolated RNA, so they sequenced expressed TCRB transcripts. Libraries were prepared by immunoSEQ multiplex PCR; TCRdb keeps only in-frame clonotypes and omits some of them. Among 310,000 or so clones listed, 9.5% to 11% were seen once. V was pared by 3 bases and J by 2 bases, with 4 bases of the junction left unmatched. The germline V gene has CDR1 MGHRA and CDR2 YSYEKL. The CDR3 has 16 residues.

This chain connects TRBV4-1 to TRBJ2-1, with 10 bases matching TRBD2. Sequences were obtained from naive CD4+ T cells from blood. This receptor was obtained from a woman between 25 and 40 years old in good health. The CDR3 DNA reads TGCGCCAGCAGCCAGATTCTAGCGGGAGCCTACAATGAGCAGTTCTTC. Translated, it gives CASSQILAGAYNEQFF.